A selection of T cell receptor beta chains follows, all from one sample in a study of T cell repertoires in cytomegalovirus infection. From the reads, TCRdb called clonotypes with MiXCR, one entry per CDR3 protein. The sample consists of about 890,000 distinct CDR3 sequences, around 30% of them appearing once. The antigens of these receptors remain unknown. This sample comprised cultured CD8+ T cells from PBMCs, obtained from culture after CMV antigen stimulation. The receptors come from a human donor in good health (CMV status not recorded). Some clones in this sample may be carry-over from other donors' samples. CDR3s include the opening cysteine and the closing phenylalanine or tryptophan. Fields, in order: J gene, clone size, CDR3 length, D gene, V gene, CDR3 protein, CDR3 DNA. The D gene is left open where the match is weak. Not every row has a clone size; where given, it reads once, few, many or a size class.

>TRBJ2-5|many|21|TRBD2|TRBV6-2/TRBV6-3
CASSYVWLAGETPQNEETQYF
TGTGCCAGCAGTTACGTATGGCTAGCGGGGGAGACACCGCAAAATGAAGAGACCCAGTACTTC
>TRBJ1-2|NA|14|NA|TRBV5-4
CASSPIAANYGYTF
TGTGCCAGCAGCCCTATAGCGGCAAACTATGGCTACACCTTC
>TRBJ1-1|NA|12|NA|TRBV27
CATLSSDTEAFF
TGTGCCACCCTATCCTCGGACACTGAAGCTTTCTTT
>TRBJ1-1|NA|16|NA|TRBV7-8
CASRKPQGGGNTEAFF
TGTGCCAGCAGGAAACCTCAGGGAGGCGGAAACACTGAAGCTTTCTTT
>TRBJ2-3|NA|15|NA|TRBV18
CASSPPGTNTDTQYF
TGTGCCAGCTCACCACCAGGAACTAACACAGATACGCAGTATTTT
>TRBJ1-6|NA|13|NA|TRBV7-6
CASSSADNSPLHF
TGTGCCAGCAGCTCCGCAGATAATTCACCCCTCCACTTT
>TRBJ2-3|once|12|TRBD2|TRBV27
CASSTVRGEQYF
TGTGCCAGCAGTACCGTTCGGGGGGAGCAGTATTTT
>TRBJ2-3|few|16|TRBD2|TRBV4-1
CASSQRGLAATDTQDF
TGCGCCAGCAGCCAACGTGGACTAGCGGCCACAGATACGCAGGATTTT
>TRBJ1-4|NA|15|NA|TRBV28
CASVETGRTNEKLFF
TGTGCCAGCGTTGAAACCGGGAGGACTAATGAAAAACTGTTTTTT
>TRBJ1-2|NA|15|NA|TRBV14
CASSPQGHENYGYTF
TGTGCCAGCAGCCCCCAGGGACATGAGAACTATGGCTACACCTTC
>TRBJ1-4|NA|16|NA|TRBV9
CASSPVPGGAGEKLFF
TGTGCCAGCAGCCCGGTTCCGGGGGGCGCGGGTGAAAAACTGTTTTTT
>TRBJ1-2|few|14|NA|TRBV12-3/TRBV12-4
CASRLDTNSYGYTF
TGTGCCAGCAGACTGGACACTAATAGCTATGGCTACACCTTC
>TRBJ2-5|few|18|TRBD2|TRBV6-2/TRBV6-3
CASSYSRLAGGMQETQYF
TGTGCCAGCAGTTACTCTCGACTAGCGGGGGGGATGCAAGAGACCCAGTACTTC
>TRBJ2-7|NA|16|TRBD1|TRBV10-1
CASSGTGQGTSYEQYF
TGCGCCAGCAGCGGGACTGGACAGGGGACTTCCTACGAGCAGTACTTC
>TRBJ1-5|few|14|NA|TRBV4-1
CASSQAREDQPQHF
TGCGCCAGCAGCCAAGCGAGAGAGGATCAGCCCCAGCATTTT
>TRBJ1-2|few|15|TRBD1|TRBV15
CATSRDLDRDYGYTF
TGTGCCACCAGCAGAGATTTGGACAGGGACTATGGCTACACCTTC
>TRBJ2-5|few|14|NA|TRBV7-9
CASSSGGTRETQYF
TGTGCCAGCAGCTCCGGGGGAACGCGAGAGACCCAGTACTTC
>TRBJ1-1|few|11|NA|TRBV6-1
CASMMGAEAFF
TGTGCCAGCATGATGGGCGCTGAAGCTTTCTTT
>TRBJ2-1|NA|16|NA|TRBV4-2
CASSRETRSSYNEQFF
TGTGCCAGCAGCCGTGAGACCCGGAGCTCCTACAATGAGCAGTTCTTC
>TRBJ1-1|NA|13|NA|TRBV11-3
CAHQTAGNTEAFF
TGTGCCCACCAAACGGCGGGGAACACTGAAGCTTTCTTT
>TRBJ2-3|NA|13|TRBD2|TRBV19
CASSIGGGDTQYF
TGTGCCAGTAGTATAGGGGGGGGAGATACGCAGTATTTT
>TRBJ2-5|NA|16|NA|TRBV3-1
CASSQPFTGFQETQYF
TGTGCCAGCAGCCAGCCATTTACTGGATTCCAAGAGACCCAGTACTTC
>TRBJ2-1|NA|16|NA|TRBV19
CASSIAVVTIYNEQFF
TGTGCCAGTAGTATAGCAGTCGTGACTATCTACAATGAGCAGTTCTTC
>TRBJ1-1|NA|15|NA|TRBV6-8
CASSYWGGAGTEAFF
TGTGCCAGCAGTTACTGGGGGGGCGCGGGTACTGAAGCTTTCTTT
>TRBJ2-3|NA|17|TRBD1|TRBV9
CASSKLGQGTSTDTQYF
TGTGCCAGCAGCAAACTGGGACAGGGAACTAGCACAGATACGCAGTATTTT
>TRBJ1-1|NA|14|NA|TRBV6-2/TRBV6-3
CASSYDPTFTEAFF
TGTGCCAGCAGTTACGACCCGACCTTCACTGAAGCTTTCTTT
>TRBJ2-3|NA|14|NA|TRBV9
CASSVPTGSDTQYF
TGTGCCAGCAGTGTTCCTACGGGGTCTGATACGCAGTATTTT
>TRBJ1-5|many|14|NA|TRBV12-3/TRBV12-4
CASSFLGANQPQHF
TGTGCCAGCAGTTTTCTGGGAGCGAATCAGCCCCAGCATTTT
>TRBJ2-2|NA|17|TRBD1|TRBV12-5
CASGFFFQGANTGELFF
TGTGCTAGTGGTTTCTTCTTCCAGGGGGCGAACACCGGGGAGCTGTTTTTT
>TRBJ2-7|NA|13|NA|TRBV6-1
CASSEEAALEQYF
TGTGCCAGCAGTGAAGAGGCTGCCTTGGAGCAGTACTTC
>TRBJ2-5|NA|12|NA|TRBV7-9
CASNQGPETQYF
TGTGCCAGCAACCAAGGACCAGAGACCCAGTACTTC
>TRBJ2-5|NA|13|NA|TRBV2
CASSEPKGETQYF
TGTGCCAGCAGTGAACCTAAAGGCGAGACCCAGTACTTC
>TRBJ2-1|NA|13|TRBD2|TRBV14
CASSQEGQRGQFF
TGTGCCAGCAGCCAAGAGGGCCAGCGGGGGCAGTTCTTC
>TRBJ1-1|few|13|NA|TRBV6-6
CASSYSHNTEAFF
TGTGCCAGCAGTTACTCGCACAACACTGAAGCTTTCTTT
>TRBJ2-7|few|15|TRBD2|TRBV5-4
CASSPGTSVYDEQYF
TGTGCCAGCAGCCCGGGGACTAGCGTCTACGACGAGCAGTACTTC
>TRBJ2-7|few|15|TRBD1|TRBV2
CASSGKQGAPYEQYF
TGTGCCAGCAGTGGGAAACAGGGGGCGCCCTACGAGCAGTACTTC
>TRBJ2-2|few|15|NA|TRBV27
CASSFLGEVSGELFF
TGTGCCAGCAGTTTTCTGGGGGAGGTTTCCGGGGAGCTGTTTTTT
>TRBJ1-5|NA|15|NA|TRBV15
CATSSADLGNQLQHF
TGTGCCACCAGCAGTGCAGATTTGGGCAATCAGCTCCAGCATTTT
>TRBJ1-1|many|13|NA|TRBV5-6
CASSPISGAEAFF
TGTGCCAGCAGTCCGATCAGCGGGGCTGAAGCTTTCTTT